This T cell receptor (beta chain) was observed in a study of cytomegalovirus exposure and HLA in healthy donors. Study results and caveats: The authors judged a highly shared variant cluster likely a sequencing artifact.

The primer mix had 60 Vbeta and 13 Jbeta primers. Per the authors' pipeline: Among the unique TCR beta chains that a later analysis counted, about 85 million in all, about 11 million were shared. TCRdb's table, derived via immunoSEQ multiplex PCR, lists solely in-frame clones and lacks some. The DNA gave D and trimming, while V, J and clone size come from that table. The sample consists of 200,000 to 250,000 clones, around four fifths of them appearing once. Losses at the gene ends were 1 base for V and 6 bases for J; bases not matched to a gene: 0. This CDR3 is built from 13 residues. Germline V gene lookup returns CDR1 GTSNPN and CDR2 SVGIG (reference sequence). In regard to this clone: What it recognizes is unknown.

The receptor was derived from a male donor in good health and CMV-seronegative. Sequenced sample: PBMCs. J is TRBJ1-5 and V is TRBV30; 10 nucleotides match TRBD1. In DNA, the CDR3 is TGTGCCTGGAGTGGACAGGGGGCTCAGCCCCAGCATTTT. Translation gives CAWSGQGAQPQHF.